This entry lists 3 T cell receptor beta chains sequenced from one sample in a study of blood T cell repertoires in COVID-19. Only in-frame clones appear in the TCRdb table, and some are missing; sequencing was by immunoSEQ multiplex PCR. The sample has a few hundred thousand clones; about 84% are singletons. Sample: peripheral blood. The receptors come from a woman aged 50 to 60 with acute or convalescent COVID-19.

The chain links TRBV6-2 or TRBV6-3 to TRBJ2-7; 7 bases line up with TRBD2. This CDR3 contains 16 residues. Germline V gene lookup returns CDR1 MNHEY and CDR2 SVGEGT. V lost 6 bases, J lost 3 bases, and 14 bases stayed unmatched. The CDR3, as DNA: TGTGCCAGCAGCCGACCCTCTGAGGGGAGGGACTACGAGCAGTACTTC. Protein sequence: CASSRPSEGRDYEQYF.

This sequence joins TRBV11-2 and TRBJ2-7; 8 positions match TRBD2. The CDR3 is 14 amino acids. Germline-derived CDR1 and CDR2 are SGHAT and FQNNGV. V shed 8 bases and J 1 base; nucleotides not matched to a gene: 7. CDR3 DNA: TGTGCCAGCCGATTAGCGGGAAGTTCCTACGAGCAGTACTTC. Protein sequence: CASRLAGSSYEQYF. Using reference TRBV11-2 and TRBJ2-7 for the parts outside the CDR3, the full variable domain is EAGVAQSPRYKIIEKRQSVAFWCNPISGHATLYWYQQILGQGPKLLIQFQNNGVVDDSQLPKDRFSAERLKGVDSTLKIQPAKLEDSAVYLCASRLAGSSYEQYFGPGTRLTVT.

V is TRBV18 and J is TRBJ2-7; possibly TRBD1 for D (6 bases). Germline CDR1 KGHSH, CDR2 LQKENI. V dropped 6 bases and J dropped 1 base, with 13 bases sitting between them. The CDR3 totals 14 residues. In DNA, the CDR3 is TGTGCCAGCTCCCACACCGGGACATCCTACGAGCAGTACTTC. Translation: CASSHTGTSYEQYF.